This entry lists 24 T cell receptor beta chains sequenced from one sample in a study of OX40 agonist ivuxolimab in advanced cancers. This table comes from immunoSEQ multiplex PCR, and its TCRdb copy is limited to in-frame clones, with some not included. The table records 80,000 to 95,000 clones, roughly 89% of them present only once. The input for sequencing was CD4+ or CD8+ T cells sorted from blood, taken in a trial of the OX40 agonist ivuxolimab. These receptors were collected from an adult with an advanced solid tumor such as melanoma, head and neck, liver or kidney cancer.

The chain couples TRBV19 to TRBJ1-1; TRBD1 is a possible D gene (6 bases). Deletions cut 1 base from V and 6 bases from J, with 9 bases between. The CDR3 spans 13 residues. Germline CDR1 LNHDA, CDR2 SQIVND (reference sequence). The CDR3 region has the DNA TGTGCCAGTAGTATAGGGGGGGGCGCTGAAGCTTTCTTT. Translating it yields CASSIGGGAEAFF.

V usage is TRBV7-9 and J usage is TRBJ2-1; 10 bases map to TRBD2. The germline V gene has CDR1 SEHNR and CDR2 FQNEAQ (reference sequence). V lost 1 base to trimming and J lost 3 bases; unmatched junction nucleotides: 6. The CDR3 sequence is 17 residues long. CDR3 in amino acids: CASSLGASGGRYNEQFF. CDR3 coding DNA: TGTGCCAGCAGCTTAGGGGCTAGCGGGGGCCGCTACAATGAGCAGTTCTTC.

This clone was counted once. The CDR3 reads CATSRVLAEGYNEQFF. The CDR3, as DNA: TGTGCCACCAGCAGGGTACTAGCGGAGGGGTACAATGAGCAGTTCTTC. The chain recombines TRBV15 with TRBJ2-1, with 8 bases fitting TRBD2. This CDR3 has 16 residues. The germline V gene has CDR1 LNHNV and CDR2 YYDKDF (reference sequence). V lost 3 bases, J lost 4 bases, and 8 bases stayed unmatched.

This chain uses TRBV9 with TRBJ2-1, with 8 bases matching TRBD2. Trimming cost V 0 bases and J 9 bases; bases outside gene matches: 8. CDR1 and CDR2 from the germline V gene are SGDLS and YYNGEE. The CDR3 totals 15 residues. The CDR3 here is CASSVVSGGRGEQFF. The CDR3 coding sequence is TGTGCCAGCAGCGTAGTTTCGGGAGGGAGGGGTGAGCAGTTCTTC.

This chain links TRBV19 with TRBJ1-2; 8 bases match TRBD1. V trimming: 5 bases; J trimming: 4 bases; junction bases outside the gene matches: 0. The CDR3 sequence is 12 residues long. Germline lookup yields CDR1 LNHDA and CDR2 SQIVND (reference sequence). The CDR3 DNA reads as TGTGCCAGTAGTGACAGGGGCTATGGCTACACCTTC. It yields the protein CASSDRGYGYTF.

DNA for the CDR3: TGTGCCAGCAGCAGGACTAGCGTGGTGAATGAGCAGTTCTTC. Translated, it gives CASSRTSVVNEQFF. The chain has TRBV6-6 and TRBJ2-1, with 9 positions matching TRBD2. The germline V gene encodes CDR1 MNHNY and CDR2 SVGAGI (reference sequence). The CDR3 length is 14 residues. Trimming at V came to 6 bases and at J to 7 bases, leaving 7 bases not matched to a gene.

This clone was found once. The chain links TRBV6-6 to TRBJ1-2; 7 bases line up with TRBD1. V shed 6 bases and J 7 bases; nucleotides not matched to a gene: 8. CDR1 is MNHNY and CDR2 is SVGAGI in the germline V gene (reference sequence). The CDR3 loop spans 13 amino acids. In nucleotides, the CDR3 is TGTGCCAGCAGAAAGGGGGCGATCAGTGGCTACACCTTC. It codes for CASRKGAISGYTF.

The chain employs TRBV28 and TRBJ2-3, with a weak D call TRBD2 (6 bases). CDR3 length equals 15 residues. Trimming shortened V by 4 bases and J by 0 bases, and 11 bases separated the two germline ends. The germline gives CDR1 MDHEN, CDR2 SYDVKM. The chain's CDR3 is CASSSPSGSTDTQYF. CDR3 DNA: TGTGCCAGCAGTTCCCCGAGCGGGAGCACAGATACGCAGTATTTT.

CDR3 region: CASSLVSRREETQYF. CDR3 in DNA: TGTGCCAGCAGCTTAGTTTCACGAAGGGAGGAGACCCAGTACTTC. The chain uses TRBV7-2 and TRBJ2-5, with D tentatively TRBD2 (5 bases). Germline V gene lookup returns CDR1 SGHTA and CDR2 FQGNSA. With 1 base removed from V and 5 bases from J, the gap between germline ends came to 14 bases. CDR3 length: 15 residues.

V and J are TRBV7-2 and TRBJ1-2; D may be TRBD1 (5 bases). The CDR3 length is 15 residues. V was shortened by 5 bases and J by 3 bases, with 16 bases between the two germline ends. Looked up from germline, CDR1 is SGHTA and CDR2 is FQGNSA. This CDR3 is CASSPRRVGDYGYTF. The DNA of the CDR3 is TGTGCCAGCAGCCCGAGGCGGGTAGGGGACTATGGCTACACCTTC. The variable domain in full, with the rest retrieved from reference TRBV7-2 and TRBJ1-2, is GAGVSQSPSNKVTEKGKDVELRCDPISGHTALYWYRQSLGQGLEFLIYFQGNSAPDKSGLPSDRFSAERTGGSVSTLTIQRTQQEDSAVYLCASSPRRVGDYGYTFGSGTRLTVV.

The rearrangement uses TRBV19 and TRBJ2-5; weak D call: TRBD2 (6 bases). Germline V gene sequence: CDR1 LNHDA, CDR2 SQIVND (reference sequence). V lost 4 bases, J lost 5 bases, and 14 bases lay in between. The CDR3 loop spans 14 amino acids. The CDR3 is CASSTSRDWETQYF. In DNA form, the CDR3 reads TGTGCCAGTAGTACCAGCAGGGACTGGGAGACCCAGTACTTC. The full variable domain, completed using reference TRBV19 and TRBJ2-5, is DGGITQSPKYLFRKEGQNVTLSCEQNLNHDAMYWYRQDPGQGLRLIYYSQIVNDFQKGDIAEGYSVSREKKESFPLTVTSAQKNPTAFYLCASSTSRDWETQYFGPGTRLLVL.

V and J are TRBV27 and TRBJ2-7; tentatively, D is TRBD2 (5 bases). The CDR3 has 11 residues. In germline, CDR1 is MNHEY, CDR2 SMNVEV (reference sequence). Between the trimmed V and J ends, which lost 6 bases and 2 bases, there was a span of 5 bases. The CDR3 DNA follows: TGTGCCAGCAGCGGGGCCTACGAGCAGTACTTC. Amino acids: CASSGAYEQYF.

To note about this clone: This sequence may be a read error, since a much larger clone differs from it by one base. The chain combines TRBV6-1 with TRBJ1-1, with no clear D. The germline CDR1 and CDR2 sequences are MNHNS and SASEGT. The CDR3 spans 13 residues. V was pared by 8 bases and J by 1 base, with 11 bases between. The CDR3 region has the DNA TGTGCCAGCGGCAGCCAGGAGAACACTGAAGCTTTCTTT. Protein product: CASGSQENTEAFF.

The chain links TRBV28 to TRBJ2-1; D is perhaps TRBD1 (6 bases). Per germline, CDR1 MDHEN and CDR2 SYDVKM. CDR3 size: 13 residues. V shed 3 bases and J shed 8 bases, with 11 bases lying between them. CDR3 in amino acids: CASSLGALDEQFF. The DNA for the CDR3 is TGTGCCAGCAGTTTGGGGGCGTTGGATGAGCAGTTCTTC.

The genes are TRBV7-2 and TRBJ2-1; D is perhaps TRBD2 (6 bases). The CDR3 length is 15 residues. The V end was cut by 1 base, the J end by 10 bases, with 17 bases between. Per germline, CDR1 SGHTA and CDR2 FQGNSA. This CDR3 is CASSLVSGGTREQFF. In nucleotides, the CDR3 is TGTGCCAGCAGCTTAGTGTCTGGGGGGACCAGAGAGCAGTTCTTC.

The chain has TRBV14 and TRBJ1-1; D might be TRBD1 (6 bases). Germline CDR1 SGHDN, CDR2 FVKESK. Between the trimmed V and J ends, which lost 1 base and 10 bases, there was a span of 7 bases. The CDR3 length is 11 residues. The CDR3, as DNA: TGTGCCAGCAGCCAAGTGGGGGCAGCTTTCTTT. Translated: CASSQVGAAFF.

This chain joins TRBV6-5 and TRBJ1-1; the match to TRBD1 covers 7 bases. The CDR3 is 15 amino acids. Per germline, CDR1 MNHEY and CDR2 SVGAGI. Trimming removed 4 bases from V and 1 base from J; junction bases left unmatched: 6. The CDR3 DNA sequence: TGTGCCAGCAGTTCGTCCGGGACAGCGAACACTGAAGCTTTCTTT. Its translation: CASSSSGTANTEAFF.

This clone was seen only once. The chain links TRBV12-5 to TRBJ2-7; tentatively, D is TRBD1 (5 bases). With 2 bases removed from V and 5 bases from J, the gap between germline ends came to 28 bases. CDR3 size: 19 residues. CDR1 is LGHNT, CDR2 FRNRAP, per germline. The CDR3 loop reads CASGLSSVVRRVSVDEQYF. Written as DNA, the CDR3 is TGTGCTAGTGGTTTGTCCTCCGTTGTCCGCAGGGTTTCGGTCGACGAGCAGTACTTC.

This chain uses TRBV7-9 with TRBJ1-1; no clear D. V gave up 3 bases and J gave up 1 base, with 9 bases separating them. Germline V lookup: CDR1 SEHNR, CDR2 FQNEAQ (reference sequence). The CDR3 consists of 14 residues. CDR3: CASSLNLGNTEAFF. The CDR3 DNA reads as TGTGCCAGCAGCTTGAATTTGGGGAACACTGAAGCTTTCTTT.

This chain uses TRBV11-2 with TRBJ1-1; maybe TRBD1 (5 bases). V gave up 4 bases and J gave up 4 bases, with 16 bases separating them. The germline CDR1 and CDR2 sequences are SGHAT and FQNNGV. This CDR3 has 15 residues. CDR3 residues: CASSSVYYGGTEAFF. In DNA, the CDR3 is TGTGCCAGCAGCTCAGTTTATTACGGGGGCACTGAAGCTTTCTTT.

The chain combines TRBV7-3 with TRBJ1-2; 7 bases are shared with TRBD1. Unmatched junction bases numbered 9, after V lost 2 bases and J lost 6 bases. The length of the CDR3 is 15 residues. CDR1 is SGHTA and CDR2 is FQGTGA in the germline V gene. The CDR3, as DNA: TGTGCCAGCAGCTTAGGCGGAGACAGGGTAGATGGCTACACCTTC. It codes for CASSLGGDRVDGYTF.

V gene TRBV6-5 combines with J gene TRBJ2-5, with TRBD1 matching 11 bases. The CDR3 consists of 16 residues. CDR1 is MNHEY, CDR2 SVGAGI, per germline. Trimming removed 0 bases from V and 4 bases from J; junction bases left unmatched: 4. CDR3 in DNA: TGTGCCAGCAGTTACTCCGGACAGGGGGCCGCAGAGACCCAGTACTTC. Its translation: CASSYSGQGAAETQYF.

The chain joins TRBV6-1 to TRBJ2-1; D might be TRBD1 (6 bases). CDR1 MNHNS and CDR2 SASEGT come from the germline V gene. V was pared by 4 bases and J by 15 bases, with 22 bases between. The CDR3 totals 14 residues. The CDR3 DNA sequence: TGTGCCAGCAGTGGGACCCGCGTACAGGGTAATCCGTTCTTC. Translation gives CASSGTRVQGNPFF.

J is TRBJ2-5 and V is TRBV25-1; a possible D gene is TRBD1 (5 bases). This CDR3 is 14 amino acids long. Trimming removed 4 bases at V and 5 bases at J, with 14 bases between. The germline V gene has CDR1 MGHDK and CDR2 SYGVNS. CDR3 bases: TGTGCCAGCAGTGCCCAGGGAATCGGCGAGACCCAGTACTTC. Encoded protein: CASSAQGIGETQYF. The whole variable domain, filled in from reference TRBV25-1 and TRBJ2-5, reads EADIYQTPRYLVIGTGKKITLECSQTMGHDKMYWYQQDPGMELHLIHYSYGVNSTEKGDLSSESTVSRIRTEHFPLTLESARPSHTSQYLCASSAQGIGETQYFGPGTRLLVL.